The 21 T cell receptor beta chains below all came from one sample that was sequenced in a study of T-cell reconstitution after alpha-beta-depleted transplantation in children. Library preparation (for TCRbeta) was performed with unique molecular identifiers. TCRdb used MiXCR to reprocess the PCR reads, holding one entry per CDR3 protein. The profile covers about 540,000 distinct CDR3 sequences, with approximately 16% appearing a single time and less than 4% taken by the ten largest. The source material was PBMCs from the stem cell graft donor, sampled from the stem cell graft. These receptor sequences come from a human donor who donated a stem cell graft to a child with acute lymphoblastic leukemia.

V is TRBV6-1 and J is TRBJ2-6, with a tentative D call TRBD1 (6 bases). The CDR3 covers 17 residues. The germline V and J ends were trimmed by 6 bases and 0 bases, with 15 bases remaining between them. Germline V lookup: CDR1 MNHNS, CDR2 SASEGT. Here the CDR3 reads CASSLPGASSGANVLTF. The DNA of the CDR3 is TGTGCCAGCAGCCTACCAGGGGCGAGCTCTGGGGCCAACGTCCTGACTTTC.

The rearrangement joins TRBV7-9 to TRBJ2-5; 7 bases are shared with TRBD1. V shed 2 bases and J 8 bases; nucleotides not matched to a gene: 17. The germline V gene encodes CDR1 SEHNR and CDR2 FQNEAQ (reference sequence). This CDR3 contains 17 residues. CDR3: CASSLRARDSEGETQYF. The CDR3, as DNA: TGTGCCAGCAGCTTACGAGCCCGGGACAGCGAGGGGGAAACCCAGTACTTC.

This clonotype was recorded a few times. This chain connects TRBV6-5 to TRBJ1-1; tentative D call: TRBD1 (5 bases). Per germline, CDR1 MNHEY and CDR2 SVGAGI. The CDR3 runs to 14 residues. V was pared by 8 bases and J by 5 bases, with 18 bases between. The CDR3 loop is CASGLELGETEAFF. The CDR3, as DNA: TGTGCCAGCGGTTTGGAATTGGGGGAGACTGAAGCTTTCTTT.

This chain uses TRBV9 with TRBJ2-7, with D unclear. The V end lost 0 bases, the J end lost 1 base, and 11 bases lay between the germline ends. The CDR3 covers 15 residues. Germline V CDR1 and CDR2: SGDLS, YYNGEE. CDR3 amino acids: CASSVGGISSYEQYF. As DNA, the CDR3 is TGTGCCAGCAGCGTAGGGGGAATCAGTTCCTACGAGCAGTACTTC.

The chain combines TRBV29-1 with TRBJ2-7; 12 bases match TRBD2. With 2 bases clipped from V and 6 bases from J, the junction kept 5 bases outside the gene matches. The length of the CDR3 is 14 residues. Per the germline V gene, CDR1 is SQVTM and CDR2 is ANQGSEA. CDR3 in amino acids: CSVESETSGGEQYF. The CDR3 nucleotides read TGCAGCGTTGAATCAGAGACTAGCGGGGGCGAGCAGTACTTC.

This clonotype was detected a few times. The chain recombines TRBV5-1 with TRBJ2-1; D perhaps matches TRBD1 (6 bases). Germline lookup yields CDR1 SGHRS and CDR2 YFSETQ. V was shortened by 4 bases and J by 3 bases, with 11 bases between the two germline ends. The CDR3 consists of 14 residues. The CDR3 nucleotides read TGCGCCAGCAGCCCCGGACAGAACTACAATGAGCAGTTCTTC. This encodes CASSPGQNYNEQFF.

This chain links TRBV12-3 or TRBV12-4 with TRBJ2-3; TRBD2 aligns across 9 bases. The CDR3 consists of 13 residues. The V segment lost 8 bases and the J segment 6 bases; nucleotides outside the gene matches: 6. CDR3 sequence (DNA): TGTGCCAGCTTTGGCGGGAGGGTGGATACGCAGTATTTT. Its protein is CASFGGRVDTQYF.

V usage is TRBV7-9 and J usage is TRBJ2-7; 9 nucleotides align to TRBD1. Losses at the gene ends were 4 bases for V and 6 bases for J; bases not matched to a gene: 10. The germline CDR1 and CDR2 sequences are SEHNR and FQNEAQ (reference sequence). The CDR3 loop spans 15 amino acids. The CDR3 coding sequence is TGTGCCAGCAGCTCAGCCTACAGGGGGCGTTTCGAGCAGTACTTC. Protein sequence: CASSSAYRGRFEQYF.

In DNA, the CDR3 is TGCAGTGCTAGAACAGGGACTAGCGGGAGAGCGTATTTT. It specifies CSARTGTSGRAYF. The chain carries TRBV20-1 and TRBJ2-3; 14 nucleotides align to TRBD2. J was trimmed by 14 bases and V by 2 bases; bases with no gene match: 6. The CDR3 is 13 amino acids. CDR1 is DFQATT and CDR2 is SNEGSKA in the germline V gene (reference sequence).

V gene TRBV12-3 or TRBV12-4 combines with J gene TRBJ1-3, with D maybe TRBD1 (5 bases). The CDR3 covers 19 residues. The ends were cut back, 2 bases at V and 0 bases at J, with 20 bases in the middle. Here the CDR3 DNA reads TGTGCCAGCAGTTTAAGTTGGGGGAGCCTAGTCCTCTCTGGAAACACCATATATTTT. Amino acids: CASSLSWGSLVLSGNTIYF.

This clonotype was seen more than once but under ten times. This rearrangement joins TRBV12-3 or TRBV12-4 to TRBJ2-1; TRBD2 aligns across 7 bases. V trimming: 5 bases; J trimming: 3 bases; junction bases outside the gene matches: 4. The CDR3 spans 14 residues. CDR3 coding DNA: TGTGCCAGCAGTACGGGAGGCCACTACAATGAGCAGTTCTTC. Residues: CASSTGGHYNEQFF.

The V gene is TRBV11-1, the J gene TRBJ2-7; no firm D call. Deletions cut 5 bases from V and 5 bases from J, with 13 bases between. The CDR3 is made up of 13 amino acids. Germline assignment: CDR1 SGHAT and CDR2 FQDESV (reference sequence). The CDR3 nucleotides read TGTGCCAGCAGCGGAACGGTAGTGAACGAGCAGTACTTC. Translated, it gives CASSGTVVNEQYF.

Only a few counts were recorded for this clonotype. The V call is TRBV5-1, the J call TRBJ1-5; TRBD1 might be the D (6 bases). CDR1 is SGHRS, CDR2 YFSETQ, per germline. This CDR3 has 13 residues. V gave up 4 bases and J gave up 5 bases, with 10 bases separating them. CDR3 sequence: CASSADSHQPQHF. The CDR3 nucleotides are TGCGCCAGCAGCGCGGACAGTCATCAGCCCCAGCATTTT. The entire variable domain, with the rest obtained from reference TRBV5-1 and TRBJ1-5, is as follows: KAGVTQTPRYLIKTRGQQVTLSCSPISGHRSVSWYQQTPGQGLQFLFEYFSETQRNKGNFPGRFSGRQFSNSRSEMNVSTLELGDSALYLCASSADSHQPQHFGDGTRLSIL.

The chain couples TRBV6-5 to TRBJ1-1; D call uncertain. CDR3 length: 13 amino acids. Germline CDR1 is MNHEY and CDR2 is SVGAGI. The V end lost 6 bases, the J end lost 0 bases, and 8 bases lay between the germline ends. The CDR3 sequence is CASRPGLNTEAFF. The CDR3 coding sequence is TGTGCCAGCAGACCCGGACTGAACACTGAAGCTTTCTTT.

This chain connects TRBV7-9 to TRBJ1-2, with 7 bases fitting TRBD1. Per germline, CDR1 SEHNR and CDR2 FQNEAQ (reference sequence). CDR3 length: 15 residues. V was pared by 4 bases and J by 8 bases, with 13 bases of the junction left unmatched. The CDR3 nucleotides read TGTGCCAGCAGCTCCCTTCCACCCGACAGGGACGGCTACACCTTC. Residues: CASSSLPPDRDGYTF. The variable domain in full, with the rest retrieved from reference TRBV7-9 and TRBJ1-2, is DTGVSQNPRHKITKRGQNVTFRCDPISEHNRLYWYRQTLGQGPEFLTYFQNEAQLEKSRLLSDRFSAERPKGSFSTLEIQRTEQGDSAMYLCASSSLPPDRDGYTFGSGTRLTVV.

The chain links TRBV20-1 to TRBJ2-2, with 7 positions matching TRBD2. The V gene's germline CDR1 is DFQATT and CDR2 SNEGSKA (reference sequence). V lost 0 bases, J lost 3 bases, and 1 base stayed unmatched. The CDR3 is made up of 14 amino acids. The CDR3 bases are TGCAGTGCTAGAGAGGGGAGGGACACCGGGGAGCTGTTTTTT. This gives the protein CSAREGRDTGELFF.

This chain connects TRBV20-1 to TRBJ1-5; 9 positions agree with TRBD1. This CDR3 is 18 amino acids long. Germline V gives CDR1 DFQATT, CDR2 SNEGSKA (reference sequence). The trim removed 2 bases at V and 0 bases at J, leaving 11 bases unmatched. The CDR3, as DNA: TGCAGTGCTAGAATATTGACAGGGGGGATCAATAGCAATCAGCCCCAGCATTTT. Translation: CSARILTGGINSNQPQHF.

This clonotype has a handful of counts. The chain joins TRBV5-1 to TRBJ2-1; D tentatively reads TRBD1 or TRBD2 (6 bases each). The CDR3 spans 13 residues. Trimming removed 0 bases at V and 9 bases at J, with 10 bases between. Germline V lookup: CDR1 SGHRS, CDR2 YFSETQ. CDR3 coding DNA: TGCGCCAGCAGCTTGGTGGGGGGCGCTGAGCAGTTCTTC. It is translated as CASSLVGGAEQFF.

This clonotype occurred a few times. This chain joins TRBV5-1 and TRBJ2-2, with D uncertain. V was pared by 4 bases and J by 7 bases, with 14 bases between. The CDR3 covers 14 residues. Germline CDR1 SGHRS, CDR2 YFSETQ. CDR3 protein: CASSRVEGDGELFF. CDR3 DNA sequence: TGCGCCAGCAGCCGGGTAGAAGGTGACGGGGAGCTGTTTTTT.

There are a few counts of this clonotype. The chain combines TRBV7-8 with TRBJ2-5; D unclear. V lost 2 bases, J lost 5 bases, and 9 bases lay in between. The CDR3 loop spans 13 amino acids. Looked up from germline, CDR1 is SGHVS and CDR2 is FQNEAQ. The CDR3 sequence: CASSLRSRETQYF. The CDR3 DNA reads as TGTGCCAGCAGCTTAAGGAGCCGGGAGACCCAGTACTTC.

The chain combines TRBV27 with TRBJ2-1; maybe TRBD2 (6 bases). The CDR3 is 12 residues long. The germline gives CDR1 MNHEY, CDR2 SMNVEV (reference sequence). Trimming stripped 8 bases from V and 4 bases from J, with 9 bases between. The CDR3 spells CASRGTYNEQFF. CDR3 bases: TGTGCCAGCCGCGGGACGTACAATGAGCAGTTCTTC.